Listed below are T cell receptor beta chains from one sample, sequenced in a study of CD8 T cell repertoires and HIV-1 epitope variants. The repertoire was sequenced with immunoSEQ multiplex PCR; TCRdb's copy has only in-frame clones and lacks some. The sample has approximately 90,000 clones, roughly 80% seen once. Sequencing was carried out using uncultured baseline CD8+ T cells from peripheral blood mononuclear cells (PBMCs). The receptors derive from a male donor with HIV. CDR3s include the opening cysteine and the closing phenylalanine or tryptophan. The D gene is left open where the match is weak. Size is stated for part of the rows, as once, few or many counts, or as a class when the clone is expanded.

V gene	J gene	CDR3 length	D gene	clone size	CDR3 DNA	CDR3 protein
TRBV27	TRBJ1-1	16	TRBD1	NA	TGTGCCAGCAGTTCATATAGGTACAGGGGGTACACTGAAGCTTTCTTT	CASSSYRYRGYTEAFF
TRBV7-6	TRBJ2-1	16	NA	few	TGTGCCAGCAGCTTAGATAGGCGAGGGACACGGGACGAGCAGTTCTTC	CASSLDRRGTRDEQFF
TRBV28	TRBJ2-7	12	NA	NA	TGTGCCACCCTTGGGAGTGCGTTGAAGCAGTACTTC	CATLGSALKQYF
TRBV14	TRBJ2-4	13	NA	NA	TGTGCCAGCAGCCAAGCCAAGGGGAACATTCAGTACTTC	CASSQAKGNIQYF
TRBV5-8	TRBJ2-7	14	NA	NA	TGTGCCAGCAGCGGCAGGTCGCCCCCCTACGAGCAGTACTTC	CASSGRSPPYEQYF
TRBV10-3	TRBJ2-3	13	NA	NA	TGTGCCATCAGTGGCGTCTTTACAGATACGCAGTATTTT	CAISGVFTDTQYF
TRBV16	TRBJ1-2	15	TRBD1	NA	TGTGCCAGCAGCCCCCACGACGGGACAGAGAATGGCTACACCTTC	CASSPHDGTENGYTF
TRBV9	TRBJ1-4	13	NA	NA	TGTGCCAGCAGCCCTGGGCCTAATGAAAAACTGTTTTTT	CASSPGPNEKLFF
TRBV2	TRBJ1-1	15	TRBD1	NA	TGTGCCAGCAGTTCCAGGGGGCTATCTATCCCTGAAGCTTTCTTT	CASSSRGLSIPEAFF
TRBV28	TRBJ2-3	14	NA	NA	TGTGCCAGCAGTTTGAACTCCCCCACAGATACGCAGTATTTT	CASSLNSPTDTQYF
TRBV5-3	TRBJ2-1	18	NA	once	TGTGCCAGAAGCTTGAAACAGGGCCCACTCTACCTACAATTTGAGCAGTTCTTC	CARSLKQGPLYLQFEQFF
TRBV4-2	TRBJ2-7	15	NA	NA	TGTGCCAGCAGCCAGAAGAGCAGTTACTCCTACGAGCAGTACTTC	CASSQKSSYSYEQYF
TRBV13	TRBJ2-1	14	NA	NA	TGTGCCAGCAGCTTAGGCCGGGTCTGGGGGGAGCAGTTCTTC	CASSLGRVWGEQFF
TRBV19	TRBJ2-5	13	NA	NA	NA	CATSSGRGETQYF
TRBV27	TRBJ2-1	17	TRBD2	NA	TGTGCCAGCAGTCCGAGACTAGCGGGGGGTCACACGAATGAGCAGTTCTTC	CASSPRLAGGHTNEQFF
TRBV25-1	TRBJ2-5	16	TRBD1	few	TGTGCCAGCAGTTATGGGACAGGGGGCGCCGGGGAGACCCAGTACTTC	CASSYGTGGAGETQYF
TRBV19	TRBJ2-6	17	TRBD1	NA	TGTGCCAGTAGTCCGGGACAGGGGGCAAGAGGGGCCAACGTCCTGACTTTC	CASSPGQGARGANVLTF
TRBV28	TRBJ1-2	11	NA	NA	TGTGCCAGCAGTTCAAACTATGGCTACACCTTC	CASSSNYGYTF